This T cell receptor (beta chain) was recovered during a study of cytomegalovirus exposure and HLA in healthy donors. Study results and caveats: Rarity marked most TCR sequences, yet some public TCRs occurred in many donors. Per published reports, the classifier diagnosed cytomegalovirus status with high specificity and sensitivity. The study listed under 200 cytomegalovirus-associated TCR beta chains. Later, an analysis found that TCR clusters from the first cohort tended to co-occur in the approximately 130 validation repertoires.

Generated by immunoSEQ multiplex PCR, the TCRdb table keeps only in-frame clones and is missing some. This sample carries around 180,000 clones, approximately 80% of them seen once, and the ten largest clones take around 7%. Points on this clone: Its antigen is unidentified.

Germline CDR1 reads MNHEY; CDR2 reads SMNVEV (reference sequence). This CDR3 region has 13 residues. Trimming took 7 bases from V and 0 from J, leaving 8 bases between them. The receptor's source is a man aged 18 to 30 in good health and CMV-seropositive. What was sequenced was PBMCs. This chain connects TRBV27 to TRBJ2-3; D not certain. The CDR3 DNA follows: TGTGCCAGCAATTCCCTCAGCACAGATACGCAGTATTTT. Amino acids: CASNSLSTDTQYF.